What follows are 12 T cell receptor beta chains derived from one specimen sequenced in a study of a mutant IDH1 vaccine in newly diagnosed glioma. These receptors' targets are unknown. As to time point: week 5, during vaccination. All doses held 300 ug of mutant IDH1 20-mer peptide, with topical imiquimod. Produced via immunoSEQ multiplex PCR; TCRdb's table is partial and in-frame only. The sample lists tens of thousands of clones; approximately 80% were seen once. Material: PBMCs, obtained from a glioma patient whose treatment included an IDH1 peptide vaccine. The receptors were sampled from a woman aged 18-35 years with glioma. Some clones in this sample may be carry-over from other donors' samples.

The rearrangement joins TRBV4-1 to TRBJ1-5, with D possibly TRBD1 on 6 matching bases. Germline-derived CDR1 and CDR2 are MGHRA and YSYEKL. V shed 4 bases and J shed 2 bases, with 15 bases lying between them. The CDR3 has 16 amino acids. CDR3 loop: CASSPRDIGGNQPQHF. In DNA, the CDR3 is TGCGCCAGCAGCCCTCGGGACATCGGAGGCAATCAGCCCCAGCATTTT.

Concerning this clone itself: A junction boundary mismatches the germline segment, possibly from a read error. The CDR3, as DNA: TGTGCTAGCAGCTTAGCTGCTAGCGGGATACAAGAGACCCAGTACTTC. Its protein product is CASSLAASGIQETQYF. V and J are TRBV7-7 and TRBJ2-5, with 9 bases matching TRBD2. In germline, CDR1 is SSHAT, CDR2 FNYEAQ (reference sequence). This CDR3 has 16 residues.

This chain uses TRBV28 with TRBJ1-1, with D maybe TRBD1 (6 bases). Germline V gives CDR1 MDHEN, CDR2 SYDVKM. This CDR3 spans 13 amino acids. Deletions cut 7 bases from V and 5 bases from J, with 14 bases between. The CDR3 nucleotides are TGTGCCAGCACTCAGGGGCCATGGACTGAAGCTTTCTTT. Amino acid sequence: CASTQGPWTEAFF.

The chain couples TRBV15 to TRBJ2-6; D is perhaps TRBD1 (8 bases). Trimming left V 5 bases short and J 4 bases short, with 18 bases between. Per the germline V gene, CDR1 is LNHNV and CDR2 is YYDKDF (reference sequence). This CDR3 spans 17 amino acids. The CDR3 here is CATSQQGGAGGANVLTF. CDR3 bases: TGTGCCACCAGCCAACAGGGGGGGGCGGGCGGGGCCAACGTCCTGACTTTC.

The genes are TRBV5-4 and TRBJ2-7; D gene uncertain. V was pared by 4 bases and J by 2 bases, with 25 bases between. Germline V lookup: CDR1 SGHNT, CDR2 YYREEE (reference sequence). The CDR3 sequence is 18 residues long. This CDR3 is CASSRRKGTGLSAYEQYF. The CDR3 DNA follows: TGTGCCAGCAGCCGCCGGAAGGGAACCGGGTTATCCGCCTACGAGCAGTACTTC. Looking up the rest from reference TRBV5-4 and TRBJ2-7 gives the full variable domain: ETGVTQSPTHLIKTRGQQVTLRCSSQSGHNTVSWYQQALGQGPQFIFQYYREEENGRGNFPPRFSGLQFPNYSSELNVNALELDDSALYLCASSRRKGTGLSAYEQYFGPGTRLTVT.

The chain is built from TRBV11-2 and TRBJ1-2; D ambiguous. There are 14 residues in the CDR3. CDR1 and CDR2 from the germline V gene are SGHAT and FQNNGV. Trimming pared 7 bases from V and 8 bases from J, leaving 20 bases between. CDR3 sequence reads: CASIPKSGNGGYTF. CDR3 bases: TGTGCCAGCATCCCCAAGTCGGGGAATGGCGGCTACACCTTC.

The chain has TRBV7-8 and TRBJ1-3, with D perhaps TRBD1 (5 bases). The CDR3 length is 15 residues. Germline CDR1 is SGHVS and CDR2 is FQNEAQ. Trimming left V 1 base short and J 0 bases short, with 7 bases between. This CDR3 reads CASSLVDSSGNTIYF. In nucleotides, the CDR3 is TGTGCCAGCAGCTTAGTAGACAGCTCTGGAAACACCATATATTTT.

V usage is TRBV29-1 and J usage is TRBJ2-1; perhaps TRBD1 as D (5 bases). Trimming stripped 0 bases from V and 2 bases from J, with 11 bases between. Germline loops: CDR1 SQVTM, CDR2 ANQGSEA. The CDR3 consists of 15 residues. CDR3 sequence: CSVEDGASPYNEQFF. The CDR3 DNA reads TGCAGCGTTGAAGATGGGGCGAGCCCCTACAATGAGCAGTTCTTC.

This chain connects TRBV11-2 to TRBJ2-2, with 7 bases identical to TRBD2. CDR3 length equals 16 residues. Germline V gene lookup returns CDR1 SGHAT and CDR2 FQNNGV. Trimming removed 0 bases from V and 4 bases from J; junction bases left unmatched: 5. The CDR3 here is CASSLEGRATTGELFF. The CDR3 DNA reads as TGTGCCAGCAGCTTAGAGGGGAGGGCTACCACCGGGGAGCTGTTTTTT.

The rearrangement joins TRBV30 to TRBJ2-5, with D tentatively TRBD2 (7 bases). Germline V gives CDR1 GTSNPN, CDR2 SVGIG (reference sequence). V gave up 5 bases and J gave up 2 bases, with 9 bases separating them. The CDR3 totals 12 residues. DNA of the CDR3: TGTGCCTGGGGGGGGGCTCAAGAGACCCAGTACTTC. Amino acid sequence: CAWGGAQETQYF.

The chain joins TRBV5-6 to TRBJ2-3; D gene unclear. The CDR3 extends over 15 amino acids. Germline CDR1 SGHDT, CDR2 YYEEEE. Trimming left V 0 bases short and J 0 bases short, with 8 bases between. The CDR3 sequence is CASSLEPGSTDTQYF. The CDR3 region has the DNA TGTGCCAGCAGCTTGGAACCGGGTAGCACAGATACGCAGTATTTT.

This rearrangement joins TRBV5-1 to TRBJ1-3; 7 bases agree with TRBD1. With 1 base clipped from V and 1 base from J, the junction kept 5 bases outside the gene matches. The CDR3 sequence is 16 residues long. Germline assignment: CDR1 SGHRS and CDR2 YFSETQ. CDR3: CASSLSRQGSGNTIYF. CDR3 bases: TGCGCCAGCAGCTTGTCCCGACAGGGATCTGGAAACACCATATATTTT.